These 12 T cell receptor beta chains came from one sample sequenced in a study of T cell changes during pregnancy in multiple sclerosis. Method: immunoSEQ multiplex PCR; TCRdb's copy keeps in-frame clones and lacks some. The repertoire holds about 75,000 clones, with around nine tenths as singletons. This specimen was CD4+ T cells from peripheral blood mononuclear cells, taken before pregnancy. These receptors were obtained from a female donor with multiple sclerosis, enrolled in a pregnancy study.

This clone has only a few counts. The chain recombines TRBV6-5 with TRBJ1-2; D is unresolved. CDR1 and CDR2 (germline): MNHEY, SVGAGI. V was shortened by 8 bases and J by 4 bases, with 14 bases between the two germline ends. The CDR3 is 13 amino acids. CDR3 sequence: CASGRDRTYGYTF. The CDR3 DNA reads as TGTGCCAGCGGGAGGGATCGTACCTATGGCTACACCTTC.

J is TRBJ1-1 and V is TRBV5-1, with 8 nucleotides matching TRBD1. Germline CDR1 and CDR2: SGHRS and YFSETQ. This CDR3 is 12 amino acids long. Trimming removed 3 bases from V and 6 bases from J; junction bases left unmatched: 1. CDR3 in amino acids: CASSSGQAEAFF. The CDR3 bases are TGCGCCAGCAGCTCGGGACAGGCTGAAGCTTTCTTT. Complete variable domain (other parts from reference TRBV5-1 and TRBJ1-1): KAGVTQTPRYLIKTRGQQVTLSCSPISGHRSVSWYQQTPGQGLQFLFEYFSETQRNKGNFPGRFSGRQFSNSRSEMNVSTLELGDSALYLCASSSGQAEAFFGQGTRLTVV.

This clone was observed once. This chain uses TRBV6-1 with TRBJ2-1; possible D gene TRBD1, 7 bases. The V end lost 3 bases, the J end lost 0 bases, and 15 bases lay between the germline ends. Germline CDR1 is MNHNS and CDR2 is SASEGT. This CDR3 spans 17 amino acids. The CDR3 DNA reads TGTGCCAGCAGTGACCCACAGGGGACTCTCTCCTACAATGAGCAGTTCTTC. It codes for CASSDPQGTLSYNEQFF.

The count of this clone is one. V gene TRBV5-5 combines with J gene TRBJ1-6, with 7 bases that match TRBD1. The germline V gene encodes CDR1 SGHKS and CDR2 YYEKEE (reference sequence). J gave up 10 bases and V 4 bases, and 5 bases lay outside the gene matches. The CDR3 extends over 13 amino acids. The CDR3: CASSMDRQSPLHF. The CDR3 DNA reads TGTGCCAGCAGCATGGACAGGCAATCACCCCTCCACTTT.

V is TRBV7-2 and J is TRBJ2-5; D possibly corresponds to TRBD1 (6 bases). CDR1 is SGHTA and CDR2 is FQGNSA in the germline V gene. The V gene lost 1 base and the J gene lost 2 bases, with 8 bases spanning the gap. This CDR3 contains 14 residues. The CDR3 here is CASSLDRAQETQYF. DNA for the CDR3: TGTGCCAGCAGCTTAGACAGGGCACAAGAGACCCAGTACTTC.

The rearrangement uses TRBV15 and TRBJ1-2, with D possibly being TRBD1 (6 bases). Deletions cut 1 base from V and 3 bases from J, with 12 bases between. The CDR3 consists of 15 residues. Germline values: CDR1 LNHNV, CDR2 YYDKDF (reference sequence). DNA for the CDR3: TGTGCCACCAGCAGAGTTCCAGGGGCCGACTATGGCTACACCTTC. The encoded protein is CATSRVPGADYGYTF.

The chain joins TRBV2 to TRBJ1-5; 8 bases fit TRBD1. The CDR3 consists of 15 residues. The ends lost 4 bases at V and 6 bases at J; junction bases unmatched: 8. Germline V lookup: CDR1 SNHLY, CDR2 FYNNEI. The CDR3 DNA is TGTGCCAGCAGTGTGGAGACAGGGGTAGGTCAGCCCCAGCATTTT. Its protein is CASSVETGVGQPQHF. Looking up the rest from reference TRBV2 and TRBJ1-5 gives the full variable domain: EPEVTQTPSHQVTQMGQEVILRCVPISNHLYFYWYRQILGQKVEFLVSFYNNEISEKSEIFDDQFSVERPDGSNFTLKIRSTKLEDSAMYFCASSVETGVGQPQHFGDGTRLSIL.

The sample holds one count of this clone. This chain joins TRBV6-4 and TRBJ2-4; a weak D match, TRBD1 (5 bases). V was pared by 2 bases and J by 7 bases, with 21 bases between. CDR1 is MRHNA and CDR2 is SNTAGT in the germline V gene. CDR3 length: 17 amino acids. The CDR3 protein is CASSDAPTAEYRNIQYF. In nucleotides, the CDR3 is TGTGCCAGCAGTGACGCCCCGACGGCTGAATACAGGAACATTCAGTACTTC.

This clone appeared a few times. The chain uses TRBV5-1 and TRBJ2-7; tentatively, D is TRBD2 (6 bases). This CDR3 comprises 14 residues. Germline CDR1 reads SGHRS; CDR2 reads YFSETQ. V was pared by 5 bases and J by 0 bases, with 12 bases between. CDR3 in amino acids: CASSRDSHSYEQYF. DNA of the CDR3: TGCGCCAGCAGTCGGGACTCACACTCCTACGAGCAGTACTTC. Combining the CDR3 with reference TRBV5-1 and TRBJ2-7 gives the whole variable domain KAGVTQTPRYLIKTRGQQVTLSCSPISGHRSVSWYQQTPGQGLQFLFEYFSETQRNKGNFPGRFSGRQFSNSRSEMNVSTLELGDSALYLCASSRDSHSYEQYFGPGTRLTVT.

The rearrangement uses TRBV19 and TRBJ2-7, with 7 bases aligning to TRBD1. Germline loops: CDR1 LNHDA, CDR2 SQIVND (reference sequence). The CDR3 runs 13 residues. J lost 5 bases, V lost 5 bases, and 6 bases had no gene match. The CDR3 coding sequence is TGTGCCAGTAGTGCTGACAGGGACCACGAGCAGTACTTC. This codes for CASSADRDHEQYF.

The rearrangement links TRBV19 to TRBJ1-5, with TRBD1 as a possible D gene (5 bases). V was cut by 3 bases and J by 3 bases, with 9 bases left in between. Germline V gene sequence: CDR1 LNHDA, CDR2 SQIVND (reference sequence). The CDR3 is 14 amino acids. CDR3 protein: CASSIPGDNQPQHF. In nucleotides, the CDR3 is TGTGCCAGTAGTATTCCGGGGGACAATCAGCCCCAGCATTTT.

This clone is a singleton in its sample. The chain links TRBV4-3 to TRBJ1-2; perhaps TRBD1 as D (5 bases). Germline V gives CDR1 LGHNA, CDR2 YSLEER. Trimming stripped 0 bases from V and 2 bases from J, with 16 bases between. The CDR3 sequence is 17 residues long. CDR3 residues: CASSQELRQSSNYGYTF. CDR3 in DNA: TGCGCCAGCAGCCAAGAGCTCCGACAGTCCTCCAACTATGGCTACACCTTC.